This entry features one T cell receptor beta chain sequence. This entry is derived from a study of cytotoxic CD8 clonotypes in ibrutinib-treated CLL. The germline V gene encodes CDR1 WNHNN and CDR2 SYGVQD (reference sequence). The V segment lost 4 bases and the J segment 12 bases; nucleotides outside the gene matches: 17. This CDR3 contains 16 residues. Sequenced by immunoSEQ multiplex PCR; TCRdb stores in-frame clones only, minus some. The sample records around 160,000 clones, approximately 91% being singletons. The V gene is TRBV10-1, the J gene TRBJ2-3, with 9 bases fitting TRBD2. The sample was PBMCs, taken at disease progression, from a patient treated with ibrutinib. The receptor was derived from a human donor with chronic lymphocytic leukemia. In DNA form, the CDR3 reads TGCGCCAGCAGTGCCAGTCGGACTAGCGTGCAGTCAATTCAGTATTTT. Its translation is CASSASRTSVQSIQYF.